These 2 T cell receptor beta chains share one sample of origin, sequenced in a study of siplizumab effects on memory and regulatory T cells. The data were produced by immunoSEQ multiplex PCR, yet TCRdb's version contains in-frame clones alone and is incomplete. The table includes 120,000 or so clones, around nine tenths detected once. Sample: CD4+ T cells sorted from blood. The receptors were sampled from a human donor in good health.

With respect to this clone: The junction shows a germline mismatch at one end, possibly a read error. V is TRBV4-1 and J is TRBJ2-5, with TRBD1 matching over 8 bases. The CDR3 runs 14 residues. The V gene's germline CDR1 is MGHRA and CDR2 YSYEKL. In DNA, the CDR3 is TGCGCCAGCAGCCAAGACAGGGGGCAAGGGACCCAGTACTTC. Translating gives CASSQDRGQGTQYF.

The genes are TRBV19 and TRBJ2-2; maybe TRBD1 (6 bases). V was clipped by 0 bases and J by 7 bases, with 12 bases between them. The CDR3 spans 15 residues. CDR1 LNHDA and CDR2 SQIVND come from the germline V gene (reference sequence). CDR3 loop: CASSIEDRGGGELFF. In DNA form, the CDR3 reads TGTGCCAGTAGTATAGAGGACAGAGGCGGCGGGGAGCTGTTTTTT.